The sequence of this TCR beta chain was determined in a study of cytomegalovirus exposure and HLA in healthy donors. The germline CDR1 and CDR2 sequences are SGHTA and FQGTGA. The CDR3 runs to 14 residues. The V gene lost 4 bases and the J gene lost 0 bases, with 6 bases spanning the gap. The PCR ran on 60 Vbeta and 13 Jbeta primers. Repertoires were generated with immunoSEQ multiplex PCR, while TCRdb's copy carries only in-frame clones and drops some. This sample has 130,000 or so clones; 80% occur once, and the top ten carry 5% to 5.5%. The specimen sequenced was PBMCs. The source of this sequence is a man aged 25 to 40 in good health and CMV-seronegative. The chain couples TRBV7-3 to TRBJ1-4; D is unresolved. The CDR3: CASSSGATNEKLFF. Written as DNA, the CDR3 is TGTGCCAGCAGCTCAGGTGCAACTAATGAAAAACTGTTTTTT.